These 2 T cell receptor beta chains came from one sample sequenced in a study of T cell repertoires in cytomegalovirus infection. These receptors are not linked to any known antigen. TCRdb recomputed calls from the reads with MiXCR, one row per CDR3 protein. The sample comprises 750,000 to 900,000 distinct CDR3 sequences, roughly 29% of which are singletons, and around 14% rests with the top ten. The sequencing used cultured CD8+ T cells from PBMCs, collected from culture after CMV antigen stimulation. The receptors come from a human donor in good health (CMV status not recorded). Some clones in this sample may be carry-over from other donors' samples.

V and J are TRBV6-2 or TRBV6-3 and TRBJ1-1; D is unclear. The CDR3 length is 15 residues. V was clipped by 3 bases and J by 5 bases, with 16 bases between them. Germline CDR1 reads MNHEY; CDR2 reads SVGEGT. The CDR3 DNA is TGTGCCAGCAGTTATACCACTGGGGTTGGGACTGAAGCTTTCTTT. Protein sequence: CASSYTTGVGTEAFF.

This clonotype has only one observation. The chain carries TRBV27 and TRBJ2-1; 8 nucleotides agree with TRBD2. The CDR3 is made up of 15 amino acids. The J segment lost 8 bases and the V segment lost 3 bases, leaving 9 bases of the junction unmatched. From germline, CDR1 is MNHEY and CDR2 SMNVEV (reference sequence). In nucleotides, the CDR3 is TGTGCCAGCAGTTTGGTGCCACTAGCGGTCCATGAGCAGTTCTTC. Amino acids: CASSLVPLAVHEQFF.